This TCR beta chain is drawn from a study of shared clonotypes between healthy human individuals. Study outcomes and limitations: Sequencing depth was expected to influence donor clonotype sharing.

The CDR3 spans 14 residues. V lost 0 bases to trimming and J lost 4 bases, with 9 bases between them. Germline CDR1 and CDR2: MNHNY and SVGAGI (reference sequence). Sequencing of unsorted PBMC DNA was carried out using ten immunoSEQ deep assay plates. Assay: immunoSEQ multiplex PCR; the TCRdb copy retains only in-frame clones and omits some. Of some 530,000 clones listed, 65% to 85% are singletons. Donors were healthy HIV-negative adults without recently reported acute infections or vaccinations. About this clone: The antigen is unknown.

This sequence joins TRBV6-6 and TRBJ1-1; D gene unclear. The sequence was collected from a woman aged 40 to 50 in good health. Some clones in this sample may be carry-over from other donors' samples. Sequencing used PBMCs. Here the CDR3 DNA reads TGTGCCAGCAGTTACTCGCCCAGTGCCACTGAAGCTTTCTTT. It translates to CASSYSPSATEAFF.